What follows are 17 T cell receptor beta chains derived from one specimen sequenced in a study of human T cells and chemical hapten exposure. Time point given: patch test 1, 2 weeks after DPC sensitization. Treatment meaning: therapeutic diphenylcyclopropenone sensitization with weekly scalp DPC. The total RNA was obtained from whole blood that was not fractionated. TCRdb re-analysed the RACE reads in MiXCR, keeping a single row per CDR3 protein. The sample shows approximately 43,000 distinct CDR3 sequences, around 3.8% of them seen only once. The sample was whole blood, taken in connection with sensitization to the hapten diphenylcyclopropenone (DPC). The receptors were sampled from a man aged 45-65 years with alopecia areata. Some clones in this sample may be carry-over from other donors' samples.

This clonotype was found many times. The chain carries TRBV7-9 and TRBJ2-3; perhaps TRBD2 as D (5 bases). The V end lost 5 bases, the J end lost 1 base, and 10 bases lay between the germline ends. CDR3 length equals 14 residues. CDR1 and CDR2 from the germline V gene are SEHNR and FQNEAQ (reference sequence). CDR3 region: CASSPWGGTDTQYF. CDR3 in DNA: TGTGCCAGCAGCCCATGGGGAGGCACAGATACGCAGTATTTT.

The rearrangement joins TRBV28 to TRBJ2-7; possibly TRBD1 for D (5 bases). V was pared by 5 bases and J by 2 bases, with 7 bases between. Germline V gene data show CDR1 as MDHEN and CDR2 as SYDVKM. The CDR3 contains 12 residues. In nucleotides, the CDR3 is TGTGCCAGCAGTAGACAGACCTACGAGCAGTACTTC. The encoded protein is CASSRQTYEQYF. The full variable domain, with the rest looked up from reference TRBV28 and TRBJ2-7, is DVKVTQSSRYLVKRTGEKVFLECVQDMDHENMFWYRQDPGLGLRLIYFSYDVKMKEKGDIPEGYSVSREKKERFSLILESASTNQTSMYLCASSRQTYEQYFGPGTRLTVT.

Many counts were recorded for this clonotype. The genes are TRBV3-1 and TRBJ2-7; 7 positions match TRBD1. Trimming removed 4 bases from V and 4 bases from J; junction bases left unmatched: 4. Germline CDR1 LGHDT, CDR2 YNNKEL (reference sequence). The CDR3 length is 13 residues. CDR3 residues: CASSPAQGYEQYF. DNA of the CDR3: TGTGCCAGCAGCCCCGCACAGGGGTACGAGCAGTACTTC.

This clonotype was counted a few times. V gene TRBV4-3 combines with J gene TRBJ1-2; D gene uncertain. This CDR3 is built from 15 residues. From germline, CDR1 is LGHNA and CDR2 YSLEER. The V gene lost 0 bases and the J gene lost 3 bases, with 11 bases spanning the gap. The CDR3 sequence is CASSQDPRTHYGYTF. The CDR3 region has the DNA TGCGCCAGCAGCCAAGATCCAAGGACGCACTATGGCTACACCTTC.

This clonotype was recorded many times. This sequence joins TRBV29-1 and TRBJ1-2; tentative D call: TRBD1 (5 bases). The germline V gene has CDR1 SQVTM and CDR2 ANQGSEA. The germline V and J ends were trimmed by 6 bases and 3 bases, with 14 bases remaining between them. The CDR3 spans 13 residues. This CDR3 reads CSVAGGKDYGYTF. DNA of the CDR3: TGCAGCGTGGCGGGGGGGAAGGACTATGGCTACACCTTC. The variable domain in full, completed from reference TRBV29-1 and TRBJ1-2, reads SAVISQKPSRDICQRGTSLTIQCQVDSQVTMMFWYRQQPGQSLTLIATANQGSEATYESGFVIDKFPISRPNLTFSTLTVSNMSPEDSSIYLCSVAGGKDYGYTFGSGTRLTVV.

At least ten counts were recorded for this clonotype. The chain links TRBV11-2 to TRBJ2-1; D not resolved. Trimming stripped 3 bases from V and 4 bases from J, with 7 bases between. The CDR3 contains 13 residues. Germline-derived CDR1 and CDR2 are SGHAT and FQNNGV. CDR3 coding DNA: TGTGCCAGCAGCTTGAGCACTTACAATGAGCAGTTCTTC. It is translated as CASSLSTYNEQFF.

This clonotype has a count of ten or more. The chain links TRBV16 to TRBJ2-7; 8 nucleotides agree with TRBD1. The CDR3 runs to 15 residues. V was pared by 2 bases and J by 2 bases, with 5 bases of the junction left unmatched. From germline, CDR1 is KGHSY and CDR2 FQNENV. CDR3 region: CASSQPGTGTYEQYF. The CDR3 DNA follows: TGTGCCAGCAGCCAACCCGGGACAGGCACCTACGAGCAGTACTTC.

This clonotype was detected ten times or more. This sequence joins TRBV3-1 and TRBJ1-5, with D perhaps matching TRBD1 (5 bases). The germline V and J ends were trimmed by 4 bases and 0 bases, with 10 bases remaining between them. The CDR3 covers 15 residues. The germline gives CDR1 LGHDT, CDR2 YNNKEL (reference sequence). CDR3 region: CASSPDTYSNQPQHF. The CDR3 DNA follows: TGTGCCAGCAGCCCGGACACATATAGCAATCAGCCCCAGCATTTT.

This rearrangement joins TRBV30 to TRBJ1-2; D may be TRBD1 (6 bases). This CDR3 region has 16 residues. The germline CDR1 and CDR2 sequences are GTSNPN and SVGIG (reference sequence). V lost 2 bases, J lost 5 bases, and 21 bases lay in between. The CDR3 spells CAWSYRDIGLRYGYTF. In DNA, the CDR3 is TGTGCCTGGAGTTACAGGGATATCGGACTACGATATGGCTACACCTTC.

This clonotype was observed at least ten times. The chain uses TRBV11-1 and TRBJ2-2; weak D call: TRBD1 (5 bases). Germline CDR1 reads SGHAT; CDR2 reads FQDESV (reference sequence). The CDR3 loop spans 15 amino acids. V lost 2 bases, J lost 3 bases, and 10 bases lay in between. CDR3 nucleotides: TGTGCCAGCAGCTTATTTGTAGGGGACACCGGGGAGCTGTTTTTT. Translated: CASSLFVGDTGELFF.

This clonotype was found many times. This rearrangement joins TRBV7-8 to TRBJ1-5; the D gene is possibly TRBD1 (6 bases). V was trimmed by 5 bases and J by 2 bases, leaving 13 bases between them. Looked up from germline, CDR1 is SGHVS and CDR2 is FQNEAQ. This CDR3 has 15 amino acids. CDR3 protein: CASSPVEGGNQPQHF. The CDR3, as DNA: TGTGCCAGCAGCCCTGTGGAGGGGGGCAATCAGCCCCAGCATTTT. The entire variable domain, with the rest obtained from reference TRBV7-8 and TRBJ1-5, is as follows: GAGVSQSPRYKVAKRGQDVALRCDPISGHVSLFWYQQALGQGPEFLTYFQNEAQLDKSGLPSDRFFAERPEGSVSTLKIQRTQQEDSAVYLCASSPVEGGNQPQHFGDGTRLSIL.

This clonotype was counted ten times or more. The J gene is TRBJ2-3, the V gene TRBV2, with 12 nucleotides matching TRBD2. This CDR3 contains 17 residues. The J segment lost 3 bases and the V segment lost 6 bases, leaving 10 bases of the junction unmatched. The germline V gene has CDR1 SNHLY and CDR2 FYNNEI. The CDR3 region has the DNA TGTGCCAGCAGCGCTATGATAGGACTAGCGGGAACAGATACGCAGTATTTT. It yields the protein CASSAMIGLAGTDTQYF.

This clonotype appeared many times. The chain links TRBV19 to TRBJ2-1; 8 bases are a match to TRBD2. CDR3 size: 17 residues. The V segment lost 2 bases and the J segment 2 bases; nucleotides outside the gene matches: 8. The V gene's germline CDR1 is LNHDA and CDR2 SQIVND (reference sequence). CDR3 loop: CASSINAGGPPYNEQFF. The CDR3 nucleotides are TGTGCCAGTAGTATAAATGCGGGAGGCCCACCCTACAATGAGCAGTTCTTC.

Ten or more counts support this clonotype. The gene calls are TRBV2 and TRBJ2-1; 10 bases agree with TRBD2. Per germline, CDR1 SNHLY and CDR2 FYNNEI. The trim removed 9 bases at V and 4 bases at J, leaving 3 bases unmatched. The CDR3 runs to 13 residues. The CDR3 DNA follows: TGTGCCAGTCGACTAGCGGGTTACAATGAGCAGTTCTTC. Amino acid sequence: CASRLAGYNEQFF. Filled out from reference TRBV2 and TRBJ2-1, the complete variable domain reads EPEVTQTPSHQVTQMGQEVILRCVPISNHLYFYWYRQILGQKVEFLVSFYNNEISEKSEIFDDQFSVERPDGSNFTLKIRSTKLEDSAMYFCASRLAGYNEQFFGPGTRLTVL.

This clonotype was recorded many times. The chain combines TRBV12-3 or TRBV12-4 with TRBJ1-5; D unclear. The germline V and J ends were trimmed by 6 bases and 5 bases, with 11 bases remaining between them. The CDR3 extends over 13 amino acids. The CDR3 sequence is CASSPSTDQPQHF. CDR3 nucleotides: TGTGCCAGCAGCCCCAGCACAGATCAGCCCCAGCATTTT.

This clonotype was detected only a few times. The CDR3 nucleotides are TGCAGTGCTAGGTCGGGTCGGGAGGGAGGTGAGCAGTTCTTC. It specifies CSARSGREGGEQFF. This rearrangement joins TRBV20-1 to TRBJ2-1; TRBD2 matches 8 bases. Germline loops: CDR1 DFQATT, CDR2 SNEGSKA (reference sequence). With 3 bases clipped from V and 9 bases from J, the junction kept 10 bases outside the gene matches. The CDR3 sequence is 14 residues long.

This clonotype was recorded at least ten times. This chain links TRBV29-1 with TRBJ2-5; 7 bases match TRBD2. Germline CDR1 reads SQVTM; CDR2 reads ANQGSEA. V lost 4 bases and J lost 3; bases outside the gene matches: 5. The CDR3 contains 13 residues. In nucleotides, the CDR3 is TGCAGCGTTGTCGGCGGGGGAGAAGAGACCCAGTACTTC. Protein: CSVVGGGEETQYF.